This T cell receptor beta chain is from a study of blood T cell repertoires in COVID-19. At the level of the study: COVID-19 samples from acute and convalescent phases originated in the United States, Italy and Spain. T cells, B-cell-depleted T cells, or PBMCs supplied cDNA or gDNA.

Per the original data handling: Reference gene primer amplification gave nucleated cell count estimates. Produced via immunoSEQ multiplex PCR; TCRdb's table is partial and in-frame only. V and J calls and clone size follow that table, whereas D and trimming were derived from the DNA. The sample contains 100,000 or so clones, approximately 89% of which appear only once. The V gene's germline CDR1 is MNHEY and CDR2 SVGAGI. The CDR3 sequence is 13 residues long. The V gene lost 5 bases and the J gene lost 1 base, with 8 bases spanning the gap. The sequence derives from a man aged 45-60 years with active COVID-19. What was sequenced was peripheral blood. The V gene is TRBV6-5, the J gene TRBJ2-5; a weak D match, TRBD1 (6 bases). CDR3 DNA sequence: TGTGCCAGCAGTAACAGGGCCCAAGAGACCCAGTACTTC. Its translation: CASSNRAQETQYF.